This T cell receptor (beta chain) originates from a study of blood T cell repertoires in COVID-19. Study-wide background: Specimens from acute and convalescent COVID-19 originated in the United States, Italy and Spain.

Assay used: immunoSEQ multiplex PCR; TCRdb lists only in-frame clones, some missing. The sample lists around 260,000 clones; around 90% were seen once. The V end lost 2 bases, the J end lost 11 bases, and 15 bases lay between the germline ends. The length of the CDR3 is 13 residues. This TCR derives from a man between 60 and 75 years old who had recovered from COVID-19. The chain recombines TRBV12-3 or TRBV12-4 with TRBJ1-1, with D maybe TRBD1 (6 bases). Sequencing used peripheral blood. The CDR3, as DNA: TGTGCCAGCAGTTTATTGAACAGGGTGAGGGCTTTCTTT. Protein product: CASSLLNRVRAFF.